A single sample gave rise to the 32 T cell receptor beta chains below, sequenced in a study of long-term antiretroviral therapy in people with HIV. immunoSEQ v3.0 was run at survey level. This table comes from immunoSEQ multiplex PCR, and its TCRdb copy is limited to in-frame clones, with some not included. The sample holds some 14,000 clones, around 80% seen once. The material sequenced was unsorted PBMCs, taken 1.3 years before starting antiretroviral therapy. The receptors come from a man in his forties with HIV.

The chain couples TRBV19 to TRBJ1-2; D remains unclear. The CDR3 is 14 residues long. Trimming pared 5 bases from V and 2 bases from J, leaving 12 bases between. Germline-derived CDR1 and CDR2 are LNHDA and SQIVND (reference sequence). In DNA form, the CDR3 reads TGTGCCAGTAGTCGTCCGGGCCAGAACTATGGCTACACCTTC. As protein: CASSRPGQNYGYTF.

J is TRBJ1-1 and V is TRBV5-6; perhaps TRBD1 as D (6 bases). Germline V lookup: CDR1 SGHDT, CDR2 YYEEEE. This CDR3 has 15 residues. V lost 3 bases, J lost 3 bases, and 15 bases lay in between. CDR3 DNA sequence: TGTGCCAGCAGCTATGAGATCTCAGGGGACACTGAAGCTTTCTTT. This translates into CASSYEISGDTEAFF.

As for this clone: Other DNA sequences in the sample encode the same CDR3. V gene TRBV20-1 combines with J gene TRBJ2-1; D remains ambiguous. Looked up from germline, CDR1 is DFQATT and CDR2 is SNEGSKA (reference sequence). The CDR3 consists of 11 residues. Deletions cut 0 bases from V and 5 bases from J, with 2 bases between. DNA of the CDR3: TGCAGTGCTAGAGAAGACAATGAGCAGTTCTTC. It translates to CSAREDNEQFF.

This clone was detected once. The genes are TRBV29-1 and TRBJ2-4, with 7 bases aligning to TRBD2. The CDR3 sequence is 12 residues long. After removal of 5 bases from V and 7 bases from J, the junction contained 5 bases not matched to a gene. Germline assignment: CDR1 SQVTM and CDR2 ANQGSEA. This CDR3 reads CSVQRGGNIQYF. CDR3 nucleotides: TGCAGCGTTCAAAGGGGAGGGAACATTCAGTACTTC.

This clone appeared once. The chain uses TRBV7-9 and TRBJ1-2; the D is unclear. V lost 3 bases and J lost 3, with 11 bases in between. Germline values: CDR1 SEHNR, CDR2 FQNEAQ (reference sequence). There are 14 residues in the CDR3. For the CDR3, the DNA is TGTGCCAGCAGCTTTTCCATGAGGGACTATGGCTACACCTTC. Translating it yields CASSFSMRDYGYTF. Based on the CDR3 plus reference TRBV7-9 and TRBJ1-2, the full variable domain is DTGVSQNPRHKITKRGQNVTFRCDPISEHNRLYWYRQTLGQGPEFLTYFQNEAQLEKSRLLSDRFSAERPKGSFSTLEIQRTEQGDSAMYLCASSFSMRDYGYTFGSGTRLTVV.

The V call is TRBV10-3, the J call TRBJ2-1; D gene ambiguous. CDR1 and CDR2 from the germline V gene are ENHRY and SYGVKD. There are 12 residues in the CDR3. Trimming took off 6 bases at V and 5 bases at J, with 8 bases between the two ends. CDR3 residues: CAIRKENNEQFF. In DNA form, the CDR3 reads TGTGCCATCAGAAAGGAGAACAATGAGCAGTTCTTC.

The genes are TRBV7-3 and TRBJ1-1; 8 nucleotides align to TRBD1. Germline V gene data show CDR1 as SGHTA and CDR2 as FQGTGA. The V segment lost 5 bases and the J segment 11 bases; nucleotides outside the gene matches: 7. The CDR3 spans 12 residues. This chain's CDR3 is CASSPGQGPAFF. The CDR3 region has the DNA TGTGCCAGCAGCCCTGGACAGGGACCGGCTTTCTTT.

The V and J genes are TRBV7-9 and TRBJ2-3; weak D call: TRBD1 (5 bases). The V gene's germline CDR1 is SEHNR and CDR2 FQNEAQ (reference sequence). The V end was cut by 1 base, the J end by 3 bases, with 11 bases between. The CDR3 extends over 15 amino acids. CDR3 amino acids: CASSLGQGATDTQYF. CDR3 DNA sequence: TGTGCCAGCAGCTTAGGGCAGGGTGCAACAGATACGCAGTATTTT.

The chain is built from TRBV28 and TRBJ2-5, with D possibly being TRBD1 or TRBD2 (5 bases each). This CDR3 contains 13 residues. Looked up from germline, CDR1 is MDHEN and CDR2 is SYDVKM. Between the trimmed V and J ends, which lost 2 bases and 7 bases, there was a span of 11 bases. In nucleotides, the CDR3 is TGTGCCAGCAGTTTACCGGGGCCGGGGACCCAGTACTTC. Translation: CASSLPGPGTQYF.

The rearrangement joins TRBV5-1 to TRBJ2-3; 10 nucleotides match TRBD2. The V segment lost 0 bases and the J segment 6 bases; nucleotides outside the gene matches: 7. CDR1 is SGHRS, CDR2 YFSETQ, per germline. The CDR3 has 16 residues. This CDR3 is CASSLDLAGVFDTQYF. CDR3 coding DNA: TGCGCCAGCAGCTTGGACCTAGCGGGGGTCTTCGATACGCAGTATTTT. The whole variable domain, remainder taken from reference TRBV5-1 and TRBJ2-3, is KAGVTQTPRYLIKTRGQQVTLSCSPISGHRSVSWYQQTPGQGLQFLFEYFSETQRNKGNFPGRFSGRQFSNSRSEMNVSTLELGDSALYLCASSLDLAGVFDTQYFGPGTRLTVL.

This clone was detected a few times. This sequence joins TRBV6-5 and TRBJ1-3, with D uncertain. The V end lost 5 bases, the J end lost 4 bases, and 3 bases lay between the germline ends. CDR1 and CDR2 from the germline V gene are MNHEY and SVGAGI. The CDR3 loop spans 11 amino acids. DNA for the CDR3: TGTGCCAGCAGTCAGGGAAACACCATATATTTT. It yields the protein CASSQGNTIYF.

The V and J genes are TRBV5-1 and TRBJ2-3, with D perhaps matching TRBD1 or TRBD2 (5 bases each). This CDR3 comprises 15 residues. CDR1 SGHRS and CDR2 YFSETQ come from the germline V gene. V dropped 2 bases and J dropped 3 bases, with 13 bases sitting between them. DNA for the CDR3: TGCGCCAGCAGCTTCCGGGACGGCAAAACAGATACGCAGTATTTT. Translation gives CASSFRDGKTDTQYF.

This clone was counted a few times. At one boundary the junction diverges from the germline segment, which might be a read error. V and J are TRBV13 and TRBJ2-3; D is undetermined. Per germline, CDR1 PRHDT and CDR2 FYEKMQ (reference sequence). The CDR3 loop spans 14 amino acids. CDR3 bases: TGTGCCAGCAGCCTAGGGTCAGGCACAGATACGCAGTATTTT. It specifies CASSLGSGTDTQYF.

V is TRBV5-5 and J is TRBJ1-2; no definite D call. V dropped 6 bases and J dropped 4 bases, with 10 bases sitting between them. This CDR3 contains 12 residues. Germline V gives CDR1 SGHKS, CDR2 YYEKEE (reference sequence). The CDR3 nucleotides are TGTGCCAGCACCCTCGGGTTCTATGGCTACACCTTC. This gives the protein CASTLGFYGYTF.

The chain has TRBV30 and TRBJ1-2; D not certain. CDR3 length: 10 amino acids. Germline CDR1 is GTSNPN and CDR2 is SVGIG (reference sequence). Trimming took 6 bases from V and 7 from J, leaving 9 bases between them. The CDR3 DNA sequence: TGTGCCTGCCGTCGTACTGGCTACACCTTC. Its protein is CACRRTGYTF.

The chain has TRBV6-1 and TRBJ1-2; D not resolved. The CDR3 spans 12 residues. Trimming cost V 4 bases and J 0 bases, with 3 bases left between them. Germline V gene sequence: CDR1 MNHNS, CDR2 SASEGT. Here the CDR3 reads CASSATNYGYTF. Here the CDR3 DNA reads TGTGCCAGCAGTGCCACTAACTATGGCTACACCTTC.

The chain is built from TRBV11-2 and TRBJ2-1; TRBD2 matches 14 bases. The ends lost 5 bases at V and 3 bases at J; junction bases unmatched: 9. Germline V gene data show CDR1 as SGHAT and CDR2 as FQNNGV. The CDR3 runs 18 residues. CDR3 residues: CASSPTRGLAGDYNEQFF. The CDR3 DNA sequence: TGTGCCAGCAGCCCCACCAGGGGACTAGCGGGGGACTACAATGAGCAGTTCTTC.

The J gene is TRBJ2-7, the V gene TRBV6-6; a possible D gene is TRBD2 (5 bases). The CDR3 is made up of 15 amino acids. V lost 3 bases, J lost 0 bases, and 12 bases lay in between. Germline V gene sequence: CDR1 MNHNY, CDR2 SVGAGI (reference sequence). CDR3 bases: TGTGCCAGCAGTTATTCCCGACTATCCTCCTACGAGCAGTACTTC. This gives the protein CASSYSRLSSYEQYF.

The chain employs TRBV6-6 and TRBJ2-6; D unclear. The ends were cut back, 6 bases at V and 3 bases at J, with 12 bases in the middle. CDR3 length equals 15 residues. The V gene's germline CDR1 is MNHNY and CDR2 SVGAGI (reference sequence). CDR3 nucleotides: TGTGCCAGCAGCTTGACTGCTCGTGGGGCCAACGTCCTGACTTTC. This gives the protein CASSLTARGANVLTF.

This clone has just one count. DNA of the CDR3: TGCGCCAGCAGCCTTAAGGGCCCCGGGGCTTTCTTT. This sequence encodes CASSLKGPGAFF. This sequence joins TRBV5-1 and TRBJ1-1; D is unclear. CDR1 is SGHRS, CDR2 YFSETQ, per germline. The CDR3 is made up of 12 amino acids. V lost 4 bases to trimming and J lost 11 bases, with 15 bases between them.

The CDR3 here is CARSRDRSMSGSGYTF. The CDR3 bases are TGCGCCAGGAGCCGGGACAGGTCTATGTCGGGTAGTGGCTACACCTTC. The chain is built from TRBV10-1 and TRBJ1-2, with 8 bases that match TRBD1. This CDR3 spans 16 amino acids. V lost 9 bases to trimming and J lost 7 bases; unmatched junction nucleotides: 19. The germline V gene has CDR1 WNHNN and CDR2 SYGVQD (reference sequence).

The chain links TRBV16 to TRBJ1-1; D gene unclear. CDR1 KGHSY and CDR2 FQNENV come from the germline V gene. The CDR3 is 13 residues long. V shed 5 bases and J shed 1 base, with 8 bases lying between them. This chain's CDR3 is CASSDGGNTEAFF. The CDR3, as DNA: TGTGCCAGCAGCGATGGAGGGAACACTGAAGCTTTCTTT.

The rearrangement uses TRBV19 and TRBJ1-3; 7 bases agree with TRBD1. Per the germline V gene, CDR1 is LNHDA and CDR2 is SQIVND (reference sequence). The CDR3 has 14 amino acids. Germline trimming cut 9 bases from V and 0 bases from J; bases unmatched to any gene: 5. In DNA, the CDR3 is TGTGCCAGCGGGGGACAGATCTCTGGAAACACCATATATTTT. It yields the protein CASGGQISGNTIYF.

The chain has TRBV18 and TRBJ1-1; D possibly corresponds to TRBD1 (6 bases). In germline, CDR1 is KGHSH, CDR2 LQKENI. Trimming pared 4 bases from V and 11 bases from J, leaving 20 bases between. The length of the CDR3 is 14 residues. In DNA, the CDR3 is TGTGCCAGCTCACTGACTCGGGACACAGGGCCGGCTTTCTTT. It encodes CASSLTRDTGPAFF.

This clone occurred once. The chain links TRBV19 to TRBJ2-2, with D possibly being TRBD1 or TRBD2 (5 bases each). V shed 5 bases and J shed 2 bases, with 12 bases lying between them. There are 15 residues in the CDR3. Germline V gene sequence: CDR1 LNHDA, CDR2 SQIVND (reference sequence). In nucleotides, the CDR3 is TGTGCCAGTAGTCCAGGGAGAACAAACACCGGGGAGCTGTTTTTT. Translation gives CASSPGRTNTGELFF.

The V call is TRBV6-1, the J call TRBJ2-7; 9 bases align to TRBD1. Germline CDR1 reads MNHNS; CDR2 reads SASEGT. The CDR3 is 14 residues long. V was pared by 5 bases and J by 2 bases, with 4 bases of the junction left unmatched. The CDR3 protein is CASSWTGVTYEQYF. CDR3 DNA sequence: TGTGCCAGCAGTTGGACAGGGGTGACCTACGAGCAGTACTTC.

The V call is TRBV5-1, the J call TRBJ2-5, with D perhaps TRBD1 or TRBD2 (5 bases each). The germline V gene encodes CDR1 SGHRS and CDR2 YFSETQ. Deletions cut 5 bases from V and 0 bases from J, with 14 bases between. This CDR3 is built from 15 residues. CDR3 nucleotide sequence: TGCGCCAGCAGATCCGGGACCCTAAACCAAGAGACCCAGTACTTC. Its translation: CASRSGTLNQETQYF.

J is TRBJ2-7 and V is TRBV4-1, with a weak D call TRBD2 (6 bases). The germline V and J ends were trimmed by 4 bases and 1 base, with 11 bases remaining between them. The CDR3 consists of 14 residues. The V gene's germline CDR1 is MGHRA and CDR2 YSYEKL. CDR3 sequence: CASSLLGGSYEQYF. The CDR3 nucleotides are TGCGCCAGCAGCCTTCTGGGGGGATCCTACGAGCAGTACTTC.

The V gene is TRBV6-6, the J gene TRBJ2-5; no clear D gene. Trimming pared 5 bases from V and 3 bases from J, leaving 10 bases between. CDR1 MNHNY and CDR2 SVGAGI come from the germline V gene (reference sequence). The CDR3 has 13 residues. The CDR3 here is CASSLNWEETQYF. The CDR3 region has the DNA TGTGCCAGCAGTCTAAACTGGGAAGAGACCCAGTACTTC.

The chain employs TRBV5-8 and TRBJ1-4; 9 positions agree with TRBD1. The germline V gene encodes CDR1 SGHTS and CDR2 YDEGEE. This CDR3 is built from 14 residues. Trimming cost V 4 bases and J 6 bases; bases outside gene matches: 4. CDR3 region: CASSPGTGYEKLFF. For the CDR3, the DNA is TGTGCCAGCAGCCCCGGGACAGGGTATGAAAAACTGTTTTTT.

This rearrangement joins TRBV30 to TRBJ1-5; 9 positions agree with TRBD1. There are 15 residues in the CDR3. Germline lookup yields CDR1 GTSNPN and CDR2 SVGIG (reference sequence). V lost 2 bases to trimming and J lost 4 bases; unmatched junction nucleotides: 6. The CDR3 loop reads CAWSSGTGTNQPQHF. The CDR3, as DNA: TGTGCCTGGAGTTCCGGGACAGGGACGAATCAGCCCCAGCATTTT.

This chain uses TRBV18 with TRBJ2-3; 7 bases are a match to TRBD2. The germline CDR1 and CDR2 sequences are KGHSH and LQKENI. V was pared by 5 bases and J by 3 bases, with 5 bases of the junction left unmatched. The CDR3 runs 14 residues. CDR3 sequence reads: CASSRDYGTDTQYF. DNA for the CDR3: TGTGCCAGCTCAAGGGACTATGGAACAGATACGCAGTATTTT.